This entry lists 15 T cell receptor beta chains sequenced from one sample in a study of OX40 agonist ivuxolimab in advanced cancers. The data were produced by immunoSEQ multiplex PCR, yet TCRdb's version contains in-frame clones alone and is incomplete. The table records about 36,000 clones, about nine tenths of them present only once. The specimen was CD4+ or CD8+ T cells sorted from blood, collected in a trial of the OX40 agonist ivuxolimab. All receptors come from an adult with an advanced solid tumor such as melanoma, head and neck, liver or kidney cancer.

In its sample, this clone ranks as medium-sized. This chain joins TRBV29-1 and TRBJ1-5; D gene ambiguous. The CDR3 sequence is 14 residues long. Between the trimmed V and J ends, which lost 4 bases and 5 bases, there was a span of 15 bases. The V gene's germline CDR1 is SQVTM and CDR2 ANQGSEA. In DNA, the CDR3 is TGCAGCGTTGGTGTGGGAACTATGGATCAGCCCCAGCATTTT. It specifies CSVGVGTMDQPQHF.

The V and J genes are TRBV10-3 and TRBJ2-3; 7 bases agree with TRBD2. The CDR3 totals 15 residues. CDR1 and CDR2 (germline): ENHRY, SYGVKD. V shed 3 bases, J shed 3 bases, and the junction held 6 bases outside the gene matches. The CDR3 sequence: CAISDLEAGTDTQYF. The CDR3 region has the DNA TGTGCCATCAGTGATTTAGAAGCGGGGACAGATACGCAGTATTTT.

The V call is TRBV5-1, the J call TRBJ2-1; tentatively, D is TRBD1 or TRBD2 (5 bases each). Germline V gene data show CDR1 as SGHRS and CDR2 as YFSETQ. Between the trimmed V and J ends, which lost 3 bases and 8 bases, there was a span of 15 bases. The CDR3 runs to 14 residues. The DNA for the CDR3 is TGCGCCAGCAGCTCCCGGAGAGGGGACCATGAGCAGTTCTTC. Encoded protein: CASSSRRGDHEQFF.

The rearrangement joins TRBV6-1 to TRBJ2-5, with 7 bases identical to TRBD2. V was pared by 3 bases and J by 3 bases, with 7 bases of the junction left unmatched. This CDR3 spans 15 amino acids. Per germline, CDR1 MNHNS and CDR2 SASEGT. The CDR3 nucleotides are TGTGCCAGCAGTGATGTACTAGCGTATGAAGAGACCCAGTACTTC. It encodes CASSDVLAYEETQYF.

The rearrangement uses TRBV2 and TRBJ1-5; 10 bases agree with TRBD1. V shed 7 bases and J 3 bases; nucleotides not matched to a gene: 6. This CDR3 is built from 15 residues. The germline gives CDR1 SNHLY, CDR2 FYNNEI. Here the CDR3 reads CASMGQGSFNQPQHF. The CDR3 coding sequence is TGTGCCAGCATGGGACAGGGGAGTTTCAATCAGCCCCAGCATTTT. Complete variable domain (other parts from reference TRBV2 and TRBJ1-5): EPEVTQTPSHQVTQMGQEVILRCVPISNHLYFYWYRQILGQKVEFLVSFYNNEISEKSEIFDDQFSVERPDGSNFTLKIRSTKLEDSAMYFCASMGQGSFNQPQHFGDGTRLSIL.

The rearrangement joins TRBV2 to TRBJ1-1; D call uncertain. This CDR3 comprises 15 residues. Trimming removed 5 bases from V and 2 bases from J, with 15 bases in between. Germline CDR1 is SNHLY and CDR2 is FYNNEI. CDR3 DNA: TGTGCCAGCAGTCCACAGACTGCCGGAAACACTGAAGCTTTCTTT. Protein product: CASSPQTAGNTEAFF.

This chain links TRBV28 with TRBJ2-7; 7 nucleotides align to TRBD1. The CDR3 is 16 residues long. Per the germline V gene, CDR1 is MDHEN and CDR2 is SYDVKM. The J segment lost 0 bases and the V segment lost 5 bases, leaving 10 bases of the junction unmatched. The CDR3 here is CASSLSGGSSSYEQYF. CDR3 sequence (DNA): TGTGCCAGCAGTCTGTCAGGGGGATCTAGCTCCTACGAGCAGTACTTC.

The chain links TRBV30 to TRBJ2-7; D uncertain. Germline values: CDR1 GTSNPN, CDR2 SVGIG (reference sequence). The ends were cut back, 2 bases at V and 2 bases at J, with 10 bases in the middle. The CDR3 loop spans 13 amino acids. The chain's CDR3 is CAWSFQVTYEQYF. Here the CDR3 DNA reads TGTGCCTGGAGTTTCCAAGTTACCTACGAGCAGTACTTC.

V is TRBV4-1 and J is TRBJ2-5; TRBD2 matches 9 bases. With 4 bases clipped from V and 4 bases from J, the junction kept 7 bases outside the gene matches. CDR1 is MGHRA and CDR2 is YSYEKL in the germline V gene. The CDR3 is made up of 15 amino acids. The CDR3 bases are TGCGCCAGCAGCCGCCTGGGACTAGCAGGAGAGACCCAGTACTTC. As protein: CASSRLGLAGETQYF.

CDR3 bases: TGCGCCTCACAGGGGAGGGAGACCCAGTACTTC. Translation gives CASQGRETQYF. This sequence joins TRBV5-1 and TRBJ2-5, with a weak D call TRBD1 (7 bases). Per the germline V gene, CDR1 is SGHRS and CDR2 is YFSETQ. V lost 10 bases, J lost 5 bases, and 12 bases lay in between. The CDR3 contains 11 residues.

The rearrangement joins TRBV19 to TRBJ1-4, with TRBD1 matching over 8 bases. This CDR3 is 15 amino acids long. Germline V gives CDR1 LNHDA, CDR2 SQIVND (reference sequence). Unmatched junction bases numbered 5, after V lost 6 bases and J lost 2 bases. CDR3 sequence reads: CASSPTGATNEKLFF. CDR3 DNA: TGTGCCAGTAGCCCGACAGGGGCCACTAATGAAAAACTGTTTTTT.

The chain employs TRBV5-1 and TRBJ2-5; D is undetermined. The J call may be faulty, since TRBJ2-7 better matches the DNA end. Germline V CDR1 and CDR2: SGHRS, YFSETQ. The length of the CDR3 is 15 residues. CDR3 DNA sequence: TGCGCCAGCAGCTTGGGACCTACTTCTACCTACGAGCAGTACTTC. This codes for CASSLGPTSTYEQYF.

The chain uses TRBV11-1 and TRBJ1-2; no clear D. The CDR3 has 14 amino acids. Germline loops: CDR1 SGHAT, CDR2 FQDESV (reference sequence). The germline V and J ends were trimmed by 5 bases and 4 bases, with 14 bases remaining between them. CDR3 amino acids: CASSLMGGPYGYTF. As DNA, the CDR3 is TGTGCCAGCAGCCTCATGGGAGGACCCTATGGCTACACCTTC.

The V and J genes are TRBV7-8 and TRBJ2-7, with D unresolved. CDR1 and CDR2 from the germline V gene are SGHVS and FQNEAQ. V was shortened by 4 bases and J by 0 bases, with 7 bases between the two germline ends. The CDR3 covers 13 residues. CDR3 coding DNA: TGTGCCAGCAGCTCGCTGAGCTCCTACGAGCAGTACTTC. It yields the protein CASSSLSSYEQYF.

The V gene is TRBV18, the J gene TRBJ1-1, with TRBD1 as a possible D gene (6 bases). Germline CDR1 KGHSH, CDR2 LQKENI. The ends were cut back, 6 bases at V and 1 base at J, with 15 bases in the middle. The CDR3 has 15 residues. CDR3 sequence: CASSSNRDKNTEAFF. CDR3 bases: TGTGCCAGCTCCTCCAACCGGGACAAGAACACTGAAGCTTTCTTT. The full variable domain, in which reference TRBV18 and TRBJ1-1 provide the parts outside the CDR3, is NAGVMQNPRHLVRRRGQEARLRCSPMKGHSHVYWYRQLPEEGLKFMVYLQKENIIDESGMPKERFSAEFPKEGPSILRIQQVVRGDSAAYFCASSSNRDKNTEAFFGQGTRLTVV.